The sequence of this T cell receptor (beta chain) was determined in a study of blood T cell repertoires in COVID-19. The ends lost 0 bases at V and 7 bases at J; junction bases unmatched: 14. Per germline, CDR1 ENHRY and CDR2 SYGVKD. This CDR3 has 18 amino acids. Repertoires were generated with immunoSEQ multiplex PCR, while TCRdb's copy carries only in-frame clones and drops some. The sample records around 260,000 clones, approximately 85% being singletons. The count of this clone is one. The chain couples TRBV10-3 to TRBJ2-1, with 8 bases identical to TRBD1. Sample: peripheral blood. The clonotype was recovered from a human donor with COVID-19, enrolled during active disease. The donor label of this sample is uncertain. The CDR3 DNA reads TGTGCCATCAGTGAGTCAAGGCTGGCAGGGGGCTTTGGTAATGAGCAGTTCTTC. It yields the protein CAISESRLAGGFGNEQFF.